The 3 T cell receptor beta chains given below trace back to one sample, sequenced in a study of beta chain features in type 1 diabetes. Isolated RNA was reverse transcribed in full, so expressed TCRB transcripts were sequenced. Sequencing used immunoSEQ multiplex PCR; TCRdb keeps in-frame clones, though not all of them. The data contain over 650,000 clones, over 12% of them seen just once; the ten biggest clones take up around 0.04%. General study results and limits: Shortening of TCRB CDR3s, moderate but significant, appeared in all four CD4+ subsets of Type 1 diabetes patients.

The antigens of these receptors remain unknown. The sequenced material came from naive CD4+ T cells from blood. Receptor source: a young man with type 1 diabetes.

With regard to this clone: Additional DNA sequences in this sample encode the identical CDR3. The CDR3 DNA reads as TGTGCCAGCAGCTTCAACCGACAAGAGACCCAGTACTTC. Amino acids: CASSFNRQETQYF. The chain uses TRBV7-2 and TRBJ2-5; D gene unclear. The V gene's germline CDR1 is SGHTA and CDR2 FQGNSA. The ends were cut back, 3 bases at V and 2 bases at J, with 7 bases in the middle. This CDR3 comprises 13 residues.

The rearrangement uses TRBV9 and TRBJ1-2, with 7 bases aligning to TRBD1. Germline trimming cut 4 bases from V and 5 bases from J; bases unmatched to any gene: 14. Germline V gene sequence: CDR1 SGDLS, CDR2 YYNGEE. This CDR3 contains 16 residues. The CDR3 DNA sequence: TGTGCCAGCAGCCCTAACCCCGGGACAGCGTATTATGGCTACACCTTC. This sequence encodes CASSPNPGTAYYGYTF.

The genes are TRBV5-6 and TRBJ2-5; D might be TRBD1 (6 bases). Germline V CDR1 and CDR2: SGHDT, YYEEEE. Trimming left V 1 base short and J 1 base short, with 11 bases between. This CDR3 has 15 amino acids. CDR3 protein: CASSLWDTIQETQYF. The DNA for the CDR3 is TGTGCCAGCAGCTTGTGGGACACCATCCAAGAGACCCAGTACTTC.